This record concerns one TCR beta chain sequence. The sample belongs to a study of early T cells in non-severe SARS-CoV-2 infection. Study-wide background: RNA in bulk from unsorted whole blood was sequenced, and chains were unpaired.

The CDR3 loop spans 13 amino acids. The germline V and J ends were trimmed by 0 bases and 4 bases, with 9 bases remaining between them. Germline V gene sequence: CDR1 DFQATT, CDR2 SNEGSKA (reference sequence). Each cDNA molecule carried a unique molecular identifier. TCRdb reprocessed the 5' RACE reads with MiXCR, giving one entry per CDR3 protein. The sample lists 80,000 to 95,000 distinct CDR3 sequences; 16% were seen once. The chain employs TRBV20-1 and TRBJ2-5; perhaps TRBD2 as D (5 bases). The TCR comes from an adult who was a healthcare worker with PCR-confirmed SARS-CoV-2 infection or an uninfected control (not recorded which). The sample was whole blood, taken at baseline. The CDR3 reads CSARDLSGETQYF. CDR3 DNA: TGCAGTGCTAGAGATCTCAGCGGAGAGACCCAGTACTTC.